These T cell receptor beta chains were read from a single sample in a study of blood T cell repertoires in COVID-19. The assay was immunoSEQ multiplex PCR, and TCRdb's table has in-frame clones only and misses some. The sample records a few hundred thousand clones, almost 90% being singletons. Sequencing input: PBMCs or T cells enriched from blood (not recorded which). The origin of the receptors is a woman aged 30 to 39 who had been exposed to COVID-19. CDR3s leave out the opening cysteine and the closing phenylalanine or tryptophan.

J gene,V gene,CDR3 protein
TRBJ1-2,TRBV28,ASSLSGYGYT
TRBJ1-2,TRBV5-3,ARSPSRGHGYT
TRBJ2-1,TRBV7-3,ASSFFPSVFDNEQF
TRBJ2-1,TRBV7-8,ASSRGQGGWYNEQF
TRBJ2-5,TRBV18,ASSPPVPNEKTQY
TRBJ1-1,TRBV13,ASTRGFGSSGTEAF
TRBJ2-4,TRBV7-9,ASSPGLAGHIQY
TRBJ1-5,TRBV6-2/TRBV6-3,ASSSYDQPQH
TRBJ1-2,TRBV9,ASSVEGQGNSYGYT
TRBJ1-2,TRBV3-1/TRBV3-2,ASSLRGGDKGGYT
TRBJ2-2,TRBV30,AWSKEGRPGELF
TRBJ1-2,TRBV12-5,ASGLFIGGEGYT
TRBJ2-3,TRBV2,ASSRSLRTDTQY
TRBJ1-5,TRBV28,ASSFEQGGLYSNQPQH
TRBJ2-3,TRBV29-1,SAAGTSGNTDTQY
TRBJ1-1,TRBV7-3,ASSLGTGEHTEAF
TRBJ1-2,TRBV28,ASSASRGGYT
TRBJ2-2,TRBV6-5,ASSYSAGGAGELF
TRBJ1-1,TRBV5-6,ASSLVSVTEAF
TRBJ2-7,TRBV5-4,ASSLPSSYEQY
TRBJ2-2,TRBV7-7,ASSLGGNTGELF
TRBJ1-2,TRBV28,ASSMDREGYGYT
TRBJ1-6,TRBV5-1,ASTVGGDNSPLH
TRBJ1-5,TRBV7-9,ASSLEPLGPQH
TRBJ1-1,TRBV10-3,AISVRQEMNTEAF
TRBJ2-3,TRBV5-1,ASSLDGSPTDTQY
TRBJ2-7,TRBV5-1,ASSSLTGTYNYEQY
TRBJ2-5,TRBV5-1,ASSWRGQGGETQY
TRBJ1-5,TRBV19,ASSPRRVGNQPQH